These 28 T cell receptor beta chains were sequenced from one sample in a study of spatial heterogeneity in lung cancer (dated by TCRdb to the late 2010s). Findings and caveats that apply to the study as a whole: The tumor nonsynonymous mutation count correlated with the number of expanded intratumoral alpha and beta TCRs.

Which antigens these TCRs recognize remains unknown. The intended sense of this specimen's time point label: sample taken at primary tumor resection. The protocol used for the library was 5' RACE. Sequencing relied on a NextSeq 500. TCRdb redid the processing of the public reads, applying fastp at Q25 and MiXCR, and retained in-frame beta chains. A single entry per CDR3 protein holds the most common genes and DNA from its merged rows. The sample has 13,000 or so distinct CDR3 sequences on record, 5% to 6% of them singletons. The ten top clones hold around 10% of the sample. The sample here was lung tumor tissue, taken at surgery. All receptors come from a female donor with early-stage non-small cell lung cancer.

The table lists this clonotype with many counts. The V gene is TRBV11-2, the J gene TRBJ1-3; D may be TRBD1 (6 bases). CDR1 is SGHAT and CDR2 is FQNNGV in the germline V gene. The CDR3 has 16 residues. Trimming cost V 4 bases and J 3 bases, with 16 bases left between them. The CDR3 sequence is CASSSRGGLVGNTIYF. The CDR3 DNA reads TGTGCCAGCAGCTCCCGCGGGGGGCTAGTTGGAAACACCATATATTTT.

This clonotype showed up many times. The CDR3 sequence: CASSSRRTGSVLTF. The CDR3 nucleotides read TGTGCCAGCAGTTCCCGGAGGACAGGCAGCGTCCTGACTTTC. The chain employs TRBV12-3 or TRBV12-4 and TRBJ2-6; TRBD1 matches at 7 bases. Trimming cost V 4 bases and J 12 bases; bases outside gene matches: 9. The CDR3 length is 14 residues.

Many counts were recorded for this clonotype. The V and J genes are TRBV27 and TRBJ1-1; 10 bases fit TRBD1. The CDR3 totals 19 residues. V was clipped by 2 bases and J by 4 bases; unmatched bases: 16. Germline V gene sequence: CDR1 MNHEY, CDR2 SMNVEV (reference sequence). This CDR3 is CASSLRGDRGRGVTTEAFF. Here the CDR3 DNA reads TGTGCCAGCAGTTTAAGGGGCGACAGGGGGCGGGGGGTCACCACTGAAGCTTTCTTT.

This clonotype was seen repeatedly, ten times or more. The rearrangement uses TRBV6-1 and TRBJ1-3, with D possibly being TRBD1 (6 bases). Trimming cost V 7 bases and J 2 bases, with 15 bases left between them. Germline CDR1 is MNHNS and CDR2 is SASEGT. This CDR3 is 15 amino acids long. CDR3 region: CASNLHRAPGNTIYF. The CDR3, as DNA: TGTGCCAGCAACTTACACAGGGCTCCTGGAAACACCATATATTTT.

By proportion, this clonotype is medium-sized. V and J are TRBV15 and TRBJ1-4, with 7 positions matching TRBD1. CDR1 and CDR2 from the germline V gene are LNHNV and YYDKDF (reference sequence). The CDR3 is 13 residues long. The V and J ends lost 8 bases and 6 bases, in that order; junction bases with no gene match: 6. CDR3 bases: TGTGCCACCTTAGAACAGGGGTATGAAAAACTGTTTTTT. Protein sequence: CATLEQGYEKLFF.

The table lists this clonotype with many counts. The chain is built from TRBV10-2 and TRBJ1-5; no firm D call. V was clipped by 4 bases and J by 4 bases, with 8 bases between them. CDR1 and CDR2 (germline): WSHSY, SAAADI. The CDR3 is 13 amino acids. The CDR3 reads CASSVGNNQPQHF. As DNA, the CDR3 is TGCGCCAGCAGTGTCGGCAATAATCAGCCCCAGCATTTT.

This clonotype was counted many times. The V gene is TRBV5-1, the J gene TRBJ2-1, with 11 bases fitting TRBD2. Trimming cost V 8 bases and J 4 bases; bases outside gene matches: 8. From germline, CDR1 is SGHRS and CDR2 YFSETQ. The CDR3 totals 15 residues. The CDR3 sequence: CASAPGLAAYNEQFF. DNA of the CDR3: TGCGCCAGTGCCCCGGGACTAGCGGCTTACAATGAGCAGTTCTTC. The variable domain in full, completed from reference TRBV5-1 and TRBJ2-1, reads KAGVTQTPRYLIKTRGQQVTLSCSPISGHRSVSWYQQTPGQGLQFLFEYFSETQRNKGNFPGRFSGRQFSNSRSEMNVSTLELGDSALYLCASAPGLAAYNEQFFGPGTRLTVL.

In its sample, this clonotype was seen many times. At one end, the junction sequence differs from germline, possibly due to a read error. The DNA of the CDR3 is TGTGCTAGCAGCTCCCAGAAGACGGGACGGGGCGGGGAGCTGTTTTTT. Translating gives CASSSQKTGRGGELFF. The chain is built from TRBV7-7 and TRBJ2-2; the D call may be TRBD1 or TRBD2 (5 bases each). Germline assignment: CDR1 SSHAT and CDR2 FNYEAQ (reference sequence). This CDR3 comprises 16 residues. Full variable domain (rest looked up from reference TRBV7-7 and TRBJ2-2): GAGVSQSPRYKVTKRGQDVTLRCDPISSHATLYWYQQALGQGPEFLTYFNYEAQPDKSGLPSDRFSAERPEGSISTLTIQRTEQRDSAMYRCASSSQKTGRGGELFFGEGSRLTVL.

This clonotype was seen a few times. The V gene is TRBV11-1, the J gene TRBJ2-7; TRBD2 aligns across 11 bases. CDR3 length: 15 residues. Germline values: CDR1 SGHAT, CDR2 FQDESV (reference sequence). Germline trimming cut 4 bases from V and 3 bases from J; bases unmatched to any gene: 5. The CDR3 DNA sequence: TGTGCCAGCAGCTCGGGACTAGCGGATTTCTACGAGCAGTACTTC. As protein: CASSSGLADFYEQYF.

This clonotype was counted at least ten times. The junction does not match germline at one end; this may be a read error. The J gene is TRBJ2-3, the V gene TRBV7-3; 8 bases align to TRBD2. The CDR3 covers 13 residues. Per the germline V gene, CDR1 is SGHTA and CDR2 is FQGTGA. CDR3 nucleotide sequence: TGTGCCAGCAGCACCACCGGGACTAGTACCCCCCATTTT. Amino acid sequence: CASSTTGTSTPHF.

This clonotype has ten or more counts. The V gene is TRBV6-6, the J gene TRBJ2-7; 8 nucleotides agree with TRBD1. Germline V CDR1 and CDR2: MNHNY, SVGAGI (reference sequence). The CDR3 runs 14 residues. Unmatched junction bases numbered 5, after V lost 5 bases and J lost 2 bases. DNA of the CDR3: TGTGCCAGCAGTAGGACAGGGTCGACCTACGAGCAGTACTTC. Its translation is CASSRTGSTYEQYF.

At least ten counts were recorded for this clonotype. This sequence joins TRBV20-1 and TRBJ2-3, with a weak D call TRBD1 (6 bases). The CDR3 runs to 14 residues. In germline, CDR1 is DFQATT, CDR2 SNEGSKA (reference sequence). V lost 6 bases and J 8 bases, leaving 21 bases between the germline ends. CDR3 bases: TGCAGTGCCTTAGAACAGGGAATCGGTGGTACGCAGTATTTT. Translated, it gives CSALEQGIGGTQYF.

This clonotype was seen ten or more times. The J gene is TRBJ2-2, the V gene TRBV7-8, with D possibly TRBD2 on 7 matching bases. V was pared by 3 bases and J by 5 bases, with 16 bases between. The CDR3 totals 16 residues. Germline CDR1 and CDR2: SGHVS and FQNEAQ. CDR3 loop: CASSFAGAGSTGELFF. DNA for the CDR3: TGTGCCAGCAGCTTCGCGGGGGCGGGCTCGACCGGGGAGCTGTTTTTT.

Relative to its sample, this clonotype is medium-sized. V usage is TRBV2 and J usage is TRBJ2-3; TRBD2 matches 7 bases. CDR1 and CDR2 (germline): SNHLY, FYNNEI. The V gene end was trimmed by 3 bases and the J gene end by 5 bases; junction bases not matched to a gene: 11. The CDR3 is 16 residues long. In DNA, the CDR3 is TGTGCCAGCAGTGAGGCACGGAGCGGGGTCGGAGATACGCAGTATTTT. Translation: CASSEARSGVGDTQYF.

This clonotype has only a few counts. The chain recombines TRBV7-9 with TRBJ2-6; no reliable D call. Trimming removed 4 bases from V and 2 bases from J, with 6 bases in between. Looked up from germline, CDR1 is SEHNR and CDR2 is FQNEAQ (reference sequence). The CDR3 runs 14 residues. Here the CDR3 DNA reads TGTGCCAGCAGCTATAGTACTGGGGCCAACGTCCTGACTTTC. Translated, it gives CASSYSTGANVLTF. Variable domain in full (rest from reference TRBV7-9 and TRBJ2-6): DTGVSQNPRHKITKRGQNVTFRCDPISEHNRLYWYRQTLGQGPEFLTYFQNEAQLEKSRLLSDRFSAERPKGSFSTLEIQRTEQGDSAMYLCASSYSTGANVLTFGAGSRLTVL.

There are many counts of this clonotype. The V call is TRBV12-3 or TRBV12-4, the J call TRBJ1-4, with 7 bases matching TRBD1. CDR3 length: 14 amino acids. Unmatched junction bases numbered 8, after V lost 5 bases and J lost 8 bases. Here the CDR3 reads CASSIGTVDEKLFF. The CDR3, as DNA: TGTGCCAGCAGTATCGGGACAGTAGACGAAAAACTGTTTTTT.

Many counts were recorded for this clonotype. The rearrangement joins TRBV7-8 to TRBJ2-3; D is uncertain. The CDR3 spans 16 residues. Germline V gene data show CDR1 as SGHVS and CDR2 as FQNEAQ. V lost 5 bases, J lost 0 bases, and 15 bases lay in between. The CDR3 coding sequence is TGTGCCAGCAGCCCGACACTATCCCCTAGCACAGATACGCAGTATTTT. It yields the protein CASSPTLSPSTDTQYF.

At least ten counts were recorded for this clonotype. The chain joins TRBV7-6 to TRBJ1-1, with D perhaps matching TRBD1 (6 bases). CDR3 size: 13 residues. V lost 6 bases and J 5 bases, leaving 13 bases between the germline ends. Germline CDR1 SGHVS, CDR2 FNYEAQ. CDR3 residues: CASRNRAGTEAFF. CDR3 in DNA: TGTGCCAGCAGAAACAGGGCCGGTACTGAAGCTTTCTTT. The entire variable domain, with the rest obtained from reference TRBV7-6 and TRBJ1-1, is as follows: GAGVSQSPRYKVTKRGQDVALRCDPISGHVSLYWYRQALGQGPEFLTYFNYEAQQDKSGLPNDRFSAERPEGSISTLTIQRTEQRDSAMYRCASRNRAGTEAFFGQGTRLTVV.

This clonotype was seen many times. The rearrangement uses TRBV9 and TRBJ1-6; tentatively, D is TRBD1 (5 bases). The V end lost 4 bases, the J end lost 10 bases, and 15 bases lay between the germline ends. From germline, CDR1 is SGDLS and CDR2 YYNGEE. The CDR3 contains 14 residues. The CDR3 sequence is CASSLTGVGSPLHF. CDR3 DNA sequence: TGTGCCAGCAGCCTAACGGGGGTAGGGTCACCCCTCCACTTT.

This clonotype was counted ten times or more. CDR3 nucleotides: TGTGCCAGCAGTTCCCGGTGGGGGCAAGAGACCCAGTACTTC. Amino acid sequence: CASSSRWGQETQYF. V usage is TRBV28 and J usage is TRBJ2-5, with D possibly called TRBD1 or TRBD2 (5 bases each). The CDR3 consists of 14 residues. Trimming pared 4 bases from V and 2 bases from J, leaving 11 bases between. Germline CDR1 reads MDHEN; CDR2 reads SYDVKM.

Ten or more counts support this clonotype. This chain uses TRBV6-2 or TRBV6-3 with TRBJ2-5; TRBD2 agrees at 10 bases. V shed 0 bases and J 3 bases; nucleotides not matched to a gene: 7. Per the germline V gene, CDR1 is MNHEY and CDR2 is SVGEGT. The CDR3 is 17 residues long. CDR3 in amino acids: CASSYSSLAGRKETQYF. The DNA for the CDR3 is TGTGCCAGCAGTTACTCTTCACTAGCGGGGAGAAAAGAGACCCAGTACTTC.

This clonotype was counted ten times or more. The J gene is TRBJ1-5, the V gene TRBV15; no reliable D call. V lost 0 bases and J 9 bases, leaving 12 bases between the germline ends. The CDR3 contains 14 residues. The germline gives CDR1 LNHNV, CDR2 YYDKDF (reference sequence). CDR3 sequence: CATSRDPGVPPQHF. The CDR3 DNA reads as TGTGCCACCAGCAGAGATCCGGGAGTTCCGCCCCAGCATTTT.

At least ten counts were recorded for this clonotype. The chain recombines TRBV6-6 with TRBJ2-7; 8 bases fit TRBD1. CDR1 MNHNY and CDR2 SVGAGI come from the germline V gene (reference sequence). J was trimmed by 5 bases and V by 0 bases; bases with no gene match: 6. CDR3 length equals 15 residues. The DNA of the CDR3 is TGTGCCAGCAGTTACTCCGGACAGGGTGGCCACGAGCAGTACTTC. This encodes CASSYSGQGGHEQYF.

This clonotype appeared many times. V gene TRBV5-1 combines with J gene TRBJ1-1; unclear D gene. Germline loops: CDR1 SGHRS, CDR2 YFSETQ. The CDR3 consists of 14 residues. The V end lost 2 bases, the J end lost 3 bases, and 11 bases lay between the germline ends. CDR3 amino acids: CASSLKGEHTEAFF. The CDR3 nucleotides are TGCGCCAGCAGCTTAAAGGGCGAGCACACTGAAGCTTTCTTT. Filled out from reference TRBV5-1 and TRBJ1-1, the complete variable domain reads KAGVTQTPRYLIKTRGQQVTLSCSPISGHRSVSWYQQTPGQGLQFLFEYFSETQRNKGNFPGRFSGRQFSNSRSEMNVSTLELGDSALYLCASSLKGEHTEAFFGQGTRLTVV.

By share, this clonotype counts as medium-sized. The chain combines TRBV5-4 with TRBJ2-1; D possibly corresponds to TRBD2 (6 bases). In germline, CDR1 is SGHNT, CDR2 YYREEE (reference sequence). Between the trimmed V and J ends, which lost 5 bases and 13 bases, there was a span of 16 bases. This CDR3 is built from 12 residues. This chain's CDR3 is CASRSPPGEQFF. The CDR3 nucleotides are TGTGCCAGCAGGTCCCCTCCGGGGGAACAGTTCTTC.

This clonotype was found many times. This chain links TRBV18 with TRBJ2-5, with TRBD2 matching over 11 bases. The CDR3 loop spans 15 amino acids. CDR1 and CDR2 (germline): KGHSH, LQKENI. The V segment lost 1 base and the J segment 2 bases; nucleotides outside the gene matches: 0. The CDR3 is CASSPRLAGQETQYF. DNA of the CDR3: TGTGCCAGCTCACCACGACTAGCGGGGCAAGAGACCCAGTACTTC.

This clonotype occurred many times. The chain employs TRBV2 and TRBJ2-3; 9 nucleotides agree with TRBD1. Germline CDR1 reads SNHLY; CDR2 reads FYNNEI. The length of the CDR3 is 14 residues. J lost 1 base, V lost 8 bases, and 4 bases had no gene match. As DNA, the CDR3 is TGTGCCAGCCAACGGGACAGGGGCACAGATACGCAGTATTTT. Encoded protein: CASQRDRGTDTQYF. The full variable domain, in which reference TRBV2 and TRBJ2-3 provide the parts outside the CDR3, is EPEVTQTPSHQVTQMGQEVILRCVPISNHLYFYWYRQILGQKVEFLVSFYNNEISEKSEIFDDQFSVERPDGSNFTLKIRSTKLEDSAMYFCASQRDRGTDTQYFGPGTRLTVL.

This clonotype was seen many times. V usage is TRBV6-1 and J usage is TRBJ2-7, with D tentatively TRBD1 (5 bases). The CDR3 spans 13 residues. V shed 8 bases and J shed 0 bases, with 11 bases lying between them. Germline values: CDR1 MNHNS, CDR2 SASEGT. The CDR3: CASPRARSYEQYF. CDR3 nucleotides: TGTGCCAGCCCCAGGGCCCGCTCCTACGAGCAGTACTTC.